One sample yielded the 32 T cell receptor beta chains listed below, sequenced in a study of blood T cells in healthy people across ages. A J-beta primer mix and a sample-barcoded 5' primer were used in a second PCR of roughly 6 to 12 cycles. One entry per CDR3 protein, called by TCRdb with MiXCR from the 5' RACE reads. Among about 640,000 distinct CDR3 sequences, 58% were seen once, and the ten largest hold roughly 34%. Sequencing used blood. The receptors stem from a man in his sixties in good health.

The genes are TRBV12-3 or TRBV12-4 and TRBJ2-2; D is ambiguous. This CDR3 is built from 14 residues. The V gene lost 6 bases and the J gene lost 7 bases, with 15 bases spanning the gap. The CDR3 DNA is TGTGCCAGCAGCTTATCCCTCGAGGACGGGGAGCTGTTTTTT. Protein: CASSLSLEDGELFF.

This sequence joins TRBV12-3 or TRBV12-4 and TRBJ2-1; D may be TRBD1 or TRBD2 (5 bases each). The CDR3 runs to 14 residues. Trimming stripped 9 bases from V and 0 bases from J, with 12 bases between. The CDR3 DNA follows: TGTGCCAGTCGGGACGATGGCTCCTACAATGAGCAGTTCTTC. This gives the protein CASRDDGSYNEQFF.

The rearrangement joins TRBV3-1 to TRBJ1-2; 10 bases are a match to TRBD1. Trimming cost V 1 base and J 3 bases; bases outside gene matches: 8. The CDR3 covers 17 residues. CDR1 LGHDT and CDR2 YNNKEL come from the germline V gene (reference sequence). CDR3 loop: CASSQAPDRGRYYGYTF. CDR3 DNA: TGTGCCAGCAGCCAAGCCCCAGACAGGGGGCGATACTATGGCTACACCTTC. Combining the CDR3 with reference TRBV3-1 and TRBJ1-2 gives the whole variable domain DTAVSQTPKYLVTQMGNDKSIKCEQNLGHDTMYWYKQDSKKFLKIMFSYNNKELIINETVPNRFSPKSPDKAHLNLHINSLELGDSAVYFCASSQAPDRGRYYGYTFGSGTRLTVV.

The chain combines TRBV27 with TRBJ1-4; D remains ambiguous. CDR1 and CDR2 (germline): MNHEY, SMNVEV (reference sequence). With 5 bases removed from V and 0 bases from J, the gap between germline ends came to 10 bases. The CDR3 extends over 15 amino acids. For the CDR3, the DNA is TGTGCCAGCAGTGCCCGACGGGCAACTAATGAAAAACTGTTTTTT. As protein: CASSARRATNEKLFF. The variable domain in full, completed from reference TRBV27 and TRBJ1-4, reads EAQVTQNPRYLITVTGKKLTVTCSQNMNHEYMSWYRQDPGLGLRQIYYSMNVEVTDKGDVPEGYKVSRKEKRNFPLILESPSPNQTSLYFCASSARRATNEKLFFGSGTQLSVL.

The rearrangement joins TRBV6-1 to TRBJ1-1, with D hard to call. Trimming removed 3 bases from V and 0 bases from J, with 11 bases in between. The CDR3 has 15 residues. CDR1 MNHNS and CDR2 SASEGT come from the germline V gene. CDR3 bases: TGTGCCAGCAGTGAGAAGGCAGGCGTGAACACTGAAGCTTTCTTT. The encoded protein is CASSEKAGVNTEAFF.

This clonotype came up a few times. The chain links TRBV6-1 to TRBJ1-2; no definite D call. The germline CDR1 and CDR2 sequences are MNHNS and SASEGT. The V gene lost 5 bases and the J gene lost 6 bases, with 10 bases spanning the gap. CDR3 length: 12 residues. CDR3 bases: TGTGCCAGCAGTTCCACAAGGGATGGCTACACCTTC. As protein: CASSSTRDGYTF.

The CDR3 reads CASTPTVSSSYNEQFF. The DNA of the CDR3 is TGTGCCAGTACCCCGACCGTATCTAGCTCCTACAATGAGCAGTTCTTC. The rearrangement joins TRBV19 to TRBJ2-1; D not certain. Germline V gives CDR1 LNHDA, CDR2 SQIVND (reference sequence). Trimming pared 7 bases from V and 0 bases from J, leaving 16 bases between. The CDR3 length is 16 residues.

This clonotype occurred many times. The chain combines TRBV28 with TRBJ2-3, with 8 bases identical to TRBD1. In germline, CDR1 is MDHEN, CDR2 SYDVKM. The trim removed 7 bases at V and 5 bases at J, leaving 5 bases unmatched. The CDR3 runs 13 residues. The CDR3 nucleotides read TGTGCCAGCATCCCAGGGGGCTTAGATACGCAGTATTTT. Translating it yields CASIPGGLDTQYF. Full variable domain (outside the CDR3, taken from reference TRBV28 and TRBJ2-3): DVKVTQSSRYLVKRTGEKVFLECVQDMDHENMFWYRQDPGLGLRLIYFSYDVKMKEKGDIPEGYSVSREKKERFSLILESASTNQTSMYLCASIPGGLDTQYFGPGTRLTVL.

The V and J genes are TRBV25-1 and TRBJ2-1, with a possible D match to TRBD2 (5 bases). The CDR3 contains 18 residues. Germline values: CDR1 MGHDK, CDR2 SYGVNS. Trimming cost V 2 bases and J 0 bases, with 17 bases left between them. The CDR3 loop is CASSEMGGPYSSYNEQFF. For the CDR3, the DNA is TGTGCCAGCAGTGAAATGGGCGGGCCCTATAGCTCCTACAATGAGCAGTTCTTC.

This rearrangement joins TRBV7-2 to TRBJ2-7, with 10 bases lining up with TRBD2. CDR3 size: 15 residues. Trimming removed 5 bases from V and 5 bases from J; junction bases left unmatched: 9. Germline loops: CDR1 SGHTA, CDR2 FQGNSA. CDR3 protein: CASSNSGLANNEQYF. CDR3 DNA: TGTGCCAGCAGCAACTCGGGACTAGCGAATAACGAGCAGTACTTC. Variable domain in full (rest from reference TRBV7-2 and TRBJ2-7): GAGVSQSPSNKVTEKGKDVELRCDPISGHTALYWYRQSLGQGLEFLIYFQGNSAPDKSGLPSDRFSAERTGGSVSTLTIQRTQQEDSAVYLCASSNSGLANNEQYFGPGTRLTVT.

The rearrangement uses TRBV20-1 and TRBJ2-3; 7 bases line up with TRBD1. The CDR3 is made up of 15 amino acids. Trimming cost V 6 bases and J 3 bases; bases outside gene matches: 12. Per germline, CDR1 DFQATT and CDR2 SNEGSKA (reference sequence). CDR3 residues: CSAPKTGLSTDTQYF. The CDR3 nucleotides are TGCAGTGCCCCAAAGACAGGGTTAAGTACAGATACGCAGTATTTT.

This clonotype was found many times. This chain joins TRBV10-3 and TRBJ1-2; unclear D gene. Trimming cost V 6 bases and J 7 bases, with 15 bases left between them. This CDR3 has 13 residues. The germline gives CDR1 ENHRY, CDR2 SYGVKD. DNA of the CDR3: TGTGCCATCAGCCCCGGTGAGGAGCCTGGCTACACCTTC. This sequence encodes CAISPGEEPGYTF.

This clonotype showed up many times. V gene TRBV29-1 combines with J gene TRBJ1-3; a weak D match, TRBD1 (6 bases). This CDR3 has 14 amino acids. Trimming shortened V by 2 bases and J by 0 bases, and 8 bases separated the two germline ends. Germline loops: CDR1 SQVTM, CDR2 ANQGSEA. The CDR3 loop is CSVETGFSGNTIYF. The CDR3, as DNA: TGCAGCGTTGAAACAGGGTTCTCTGGAAACACCATATATTTT.

This chain links TRBV2 with TRBJ2-4; TRBD2 matches at 7 bases. The J call is doubtful: the DNA matches TRBJ2-7 better. The germline V gene encodes CDR1 SNHLY and CDR2 FYNNEI. CDR3 size: 14 residues. The CDR3: CASRPRLASHEQYF. CDR3 DNA: TGTGCCAGCAGGCCCCGACTAGCATCCCACGAGCAGTACTTC.

This clonotype came up a few times. V and J are TRBV21-1 and TRBJ2-7; the D call in the table, TRBD1, was not verified against the DNA. TRBV21-1 is labeled a pseudogene. This CDR3 has 14 amino acids. CDR3 in DNA: TGTGCCAGCAGCAAAGTTGGGGGGTATTACGAGCAGTACTTC. It codes for CASSKVGGYYEQYF.

This sequence joins TRBV20-1 and TRBJ2-4; TRBD1 matches at 7 bases. Germline CDR1 and CDR2: DFQATT and SNEGSKA (reference sequence). This CDR3 is 16 amino acids long. Losses at the gene ends were 0 bases for V and 8 bases for J; bases not matched to a gene: 13. The CDR3 region is CSARDPQGELLDIQYF. CDR3 DNA sequence: TGCAGTGCTAGAGATCCGCAGGGGGAATTGTTGGACATTCAGTACTTC.

This clonotype was recorded a few times. The chain combines TRBV5-1 with TRBJ2-4, with 15 bases fitting TRBD2. The CDR3 has 16 amino acids. Germline V gives CDR1 SGHRS, CDR2 YFSETQ. J was trimmed by 4 bases and V by 4 bases; bases with no gene match: 3. The CDR3 nucleotides are TGCGCCAGCAGCCGGACTAGCGGGGGGGCGAAAAACATTCAGTACTTC. It encodes CASSRTSGGAKNIQYF.

This chain links TRBV11-2 with TRBJ1-1; TRBD1 might be the D (5 bases). Per germline, CDR1 SGHAT and CDR2 FQNNGV. This CDR3 contains 16 residues. Trimming cost V 0 bases and J 2 bases, with 13 bases left between them. The DNA for the CDR3 is TGTGCCAGCAGCTTAGATGGGCAGGGCTATAACACTGAAGCTTTCTTT. Protein sequence: CASSLDGQGYNTEAFF. Complete variable domain (other parts from reference TRBV11-2 and TRBJ1-1): EAGVAQSPRYKIIEKRQSVAFWCNPISGHATLYWYQQILGQGPKLLIQFQNNGVVDDSQLPKDRFSAERLKGVDSTLKIQPAKLEDSAVYLCASSLDGQGYNTEAFFGQGTRLTVV.

This clonotype was seen a few times. One junction end disagrees with the germline gene, perhaps due to a read error. The chain employs TRBV4-1 and TRBJ2-2; 9 nucleotides agree with TRBD1. The length of the CDR3 is 16 residues. Germline V lookup: CDR1 MGHRA, CDR2 YSYEKL. In nucleotides, the CDR3 is TGCGCCAGCAGTCAAGGACAGGGGCCGAACACCGGGGAGCTGTTTTTT. Translation: CASSQGQGPNTGELFF.

In the case of this clonotype: A much more abundant neighbour one base away suggests this may be a read error. The chain uses TRBV6-2 or TRBV6-3 and TRBJ2-5; 8 positions match TRBD2. This CDR3 has 15 amino acids. Germline V gives CDR1 MNHEY, CDR2 SVGEGT. The CDR3 protein is CAGSYKASGLETQYF. CDR3 nucleotide sequence: TGTGCCGGCAGTTACAAGGCTAGCGGGTTAGAGACCCAGTACTTC.

The CDR3 reads CSATPATGGSTDTQYF. Here the CDR3 DNA reads TGCAGTGCTACCCCTGCGACAGGGGGCAGCACAGATACGCAGTATTTT. The chain recombines TRBV20-1 with TRBJ2-3, with 10 bases identical to TRBD1. J gave up 0 bases and V 4 bases, and 7 bases lay outside the gene matches. The germline gives CDR1 DFQATT, CDR2 SNEGSKA (reference sequence). The CDR3 is 16 amino acids.

The chain links TRBV2 to TRBJ2-1; 11 bases are shared with TRBD2. Trimming took 3 bases from V and 8 from J; bases not matched to a gene: 9. CDR1 is SNHLY and CDR2 is FYNNEI in the germline V gene. This CDR3 is 16 amino acids long. CDR3 sequence: CASSDHIAGGRDEQFF. CDR3 nucleotides: TGTGCCAGCAGTGACCACATAGCGGGGGGGCGGGATGAGCAGTTCTTC.

This clonotype was counted a few times. The V call is TRBV27, the J call TRBJ1-6, with a tentative D call TRBD1 (5 bases). CDR1 MNHEY and CDR2 SMNVEV come from the germline V gene (reference sequence). CDR3 length: 15 amino acids. Trimming left V 8 bases short and J 7 bases short, with 18 bases between. CDR3: CASGERGWGNSPLHF. The CDR3 DNA reads TGTGCCAGCGGGGAAAGGGGCTGGGGGAATTCACCCCTCCACTTT.

The chain carries TRBV20-1 and TRBJ2-5; the match to TRBD2 covers 12 bases. The CDR3 is made up of 17 amino acids. Per germline, CDR1 DFQATT and CDR2 SNEGSKA (reference sequence). V was pared by 4 bases and J by 1 base, with 10 bases of the junction left unmatched. In nucleotides, the CDR3 is TGCAGTGCTATAGGGGCTAGCGGGGGGGCCTTCCAAGAGACCCAGTACTTC. Encoded protein: CSAIGASGGAFQETQYF.

This chain connects TRBV5-1 to TRBJ2-7; 7 nucleotides align to TRBD1. CDR1 is SGHRS, CDR2 YFSETQ, per germline. The CDR3 sequence is 16 residues long. Germline trimming cut 0 bases from V and 2 bases from J; bases unmatched to any gene: 8. The CDR3: CASSLAPGQTAYEQYF. CDR3 in DNA: TGCGCCAGCAGCTTGGCCCCGGGACAGACGGCCTACGAGCAGTACTTC.

This clonotype has ten or more counts. The chain is built from TRBV27 and TRBJ2-6; D is undetermined. CDR3 size: 14 residues. Trimming cost V 11 bases and J 1 base, with 12 bases left between them. Germline CDR1 reads MNHEY; CDR2 reads SMNVEV (reference sequence). CDR3 in DNA: TGTGCCTGTGGAGACTTGTCTGGGGCCAACGTCCTGACTTTC. Translating gives CACGDLSGANVLTF.

The chain uses TRBV7-6 and TRBJ1-6, with 10 bases that match TRBD1. Per the germline V gene, CDR1 is SGHVS and CDR2 is FNYEAQ. This CDR3 has 16 residues. V lost 5 bases, J lost 3 bases, and 4 bases stayed unmatched. CDR3 residues: CASSQRDRGYNSPLHF. The CDR3, as DNA: TGTGCCAGCAGCCAACGGGACAGGGGCTATAATTCACCCCTCCACTTT.

Note on this clonotype: Given a much more abundant clone one base away, this may be a read error. This chain joins TRBV28 and TRBJ2-5; D unresolved. Matching the DNA end better, TRBJ2-7 makes the J call doubtful. The CDR3 length is 14 residues. Germline V gives CDR1 MDHEN, CDR2 SYDVKM. CDR3 DNA sequence: TGTGCCAGCAGTCCCCATGACAACTCCTGCGAGCAGTACTTC. Residues: CASSPHDNSCEQYF.

This chain links TRBV14 with TRBJ1-6; maybe TRBD1 (6 bases). The CDR3 is 17 amino acids. V was pared by 2 bases and J by 4 bases, with 15 bases between. Germline lookup yields CDR1 SGHDN and CDR2 FVKESK. The CDR3 DNA is TGTGCCAGCAGCCAAAAAGCCGGACAGATTTATAATTCACCCCTCCACTTT. It translates to CASSQKAGQIYNSPLHF.

This clonotype appeared a few times. CDR3 nucleotides: TGTGCCAGCAGTCCTACTTTTGGCAGGGGGCAAGAGACCCAGTACTTC. It encodes CASSPTFGRGQETQYF. This chain connects TRBV12-3 or TRBV12-4 to TRBJ2-7; the match to TRBD1 covers 7 bases. Gene TRBJ2-5 matches the end of the DNA better, so the J call may be wrong. The CDR3 has 16 amino acids.

This chain connects TRBV27 to TRBJ2-5; no definite D call. The CDR3 contains 13 residues. Germline assignment: CDR1 MNHEY and CDR2 SMNVEV (reference sequence). V lost 5 bases, J lost 4 bases, and 11 bases lay in between. This CDR3 reads CASSHGSGETQYF. CDR3 coding DNA: TGTGCCAGCAGTCATGGTTCAGGAGAGACCCAGTACTTC.

In the case of this clonotype: A much larger clone sits a single nucleotide away, making a read error possible. The chain links TRBV20-1 to TRBJ2-7, with TRBD2 identical over 9 bases. The CDR3 consists of 18 residues. Germline V gives CDR1 DFQATT, CDR2 SNEGSKA (reference sequence). CDR3 loop: CSARDFGAGGLSSDEQYF. The CDR3 DNA follows: TGCAGTGCTAGAGATTTCGGGGCGGGGGGGCTCAGCTCCGACGAGCAGTACTTC.